A single sample is the source of the 20 T cell receptor beta chains below, sequenced in a study of T-cell memory formation after mild COVID-19. A single record per CDR3 protein comes from TCRdb applying MiXCR to the 5' RACE reads. The profile shows about 310,000 distinct CDR3 sequences, less than 20% of them singletons. The sequenced material came from PBMCs or a T cell subset sorted from them (not recorded which). These receptors were collected from a young man who had mild COVID-19 (a few samples of this study predate the infection). Cell type and time point are not known.

This clonotype has at least ten counts. The V and J genes are TRBV7-9 and TRBJ2-1; 8 bases are shared with TRBD2. Germline V gives CDR1 SEHNR, CDR2 FQNEAQ (reference sequence). The CDR3 contains 15 residues. V shed 5 bases and J 2 bases; nucleotides not matched to a gene: 5. The CDR3 here is CASSVTSGTYNEQFF. The DNA for the CDR3 is TGTGCCAGCAGCGTAACTAGCGGAACCTACAATGAGCAGTTCTTC.

A remark on this clonotype: At one end, the junction sequence differs from germline, possibly due to a read error. The chain links TRBV2 to TRBJ2-2, with D hard to call. Germline V lookup: CDR1 SNHLY, CDR2 FYNNEI. This CDR3 spans 13 amino acids. The CDR3: CASSAGNAGELFF. The CDR3 coding sequence is TGTGCCAGCAGTGCTGGGAACGCCGGGGAGCTGTTTTTT.

This chain joins TRBV6-2 or TRBV6-3 and TRBJ1-1; 7 bases map to TRBD1. V gave up 6 bases and J gave up 5 bases; unmatched junction bases: 9. Germline CDR1 is MNHEY and CDR2 is SVGEGT. The CDR3 spans 14 residues. The CDR3 coding sequence is TGTGCCAGCAGACCAGGGGGAGGGAGGACTGAAGCTTTCTTT. It specifies CASRPGGGRTEAFF.

Remarks on this clonotype: At one end, the junction sequence differs from germline, possibly due to a read error. V usage is TRBV4-1 and J usage is TRBJ1-4; no clear D gene. The germline V gene encodes CDR1 MGHRA and CDR2 YSYEKL. This CDR3 is built from 15 residues. This CDR3 is CASSQDRGSNEKLFF. CDR3 nucleotides: TGCGCCAGCAGCCAAGATCGAGGGTCTAACGAAAAACTGTTTTTT.

In its sample, this clonotype was seen a few times. The chain recombines TRBV5-1 with TRBJ2-7; D unresolved. The CDR3 is 13 amino acids. V lost 4 bases, J lost 6 bases, and 14 bases lay in between. Per the germline V gene, CDR1 is SGHRS and CDR2 is YFSETQ. CDR3 nucleotides: TGCGCCAGCAGCGAACCAGACGCTAGCGAGCAGTACTTC. Protein sequence: CASSEPDASEQYF.

This clonotype was recorded at least ten times. The J gene is TRBJ1-1, the V gene TRBV4-2; no reliable D call. CDR3 length: 12 residues. Germline lookup yields CDR1 LGHNA and CDR2 YNFKEQ. The germline V and J ends were trimmed by 0 bases and 11 bases, with 10 bases remaining between them. In nucleotides, the CDR3 is TGTGCCAGCAGCCAAGATCGGCAGGAGGCTTTCTTT. Its translation is CASSQDRQEAFF.

This clonotype was found many times. This chain connects TRBV6-4 to TRBJ2-4; 7 bases align to TRBD2. The CDR3 extends over 16 amino acids. Germline V CDR1 and CDR2: MRHNA, SNTAGT. The junction had 6 bases not matched to a gene; V was cut back by 4 bases and J by 0 bases. CDR3 residues: CASSAEAGLAKNIQYF. DNA of the CDR3: TGTGCCAGCAGTGCTGAAGCGGGGTTAGCCAAAAACATTCAGTACTTC.

V is TRBV7-7 and J is TRBJ2-5; D assignment may be TRBD1 or TRBD2 (5 bases each). The CDR3 covers 15 residues. With 5 bases removed from V and 1 base from J, the gap between germline ends came to 14 bases. CDR1 SSHAT and CDR2 FNYEAQ come from the germline V gene (reference sequence). CDR3 nucleotides: TGTGCCAGCAGCCCGAGCGGACACCGCCAAGAGACCCAGTACTTC. It encodes CASSPSGHRQETQYF.

This clonotype was counted a few times. This rearrangement joins TRBV6-5 to TRBJ2-7; D possibly corresponds to TRBD2 (6 bases). V dropped 4 bases and J dropped 5 bases, with 18 bases sitting between them. In germline, CDR1 is MNHEY, CDR2 SVGAGI. There are 15 residues in the CDR3. CDR3 amino acids: CASSCEEGLSHEQYV. DNA for the CDR3: TGTGCCAGCAGTTGTGAGGAGGGGTTGTCCCACGAGCAGTACGTC.

This clonotype was detected ten times or more. The chain has TRBV5-6 and TRBJ1-6, with D possibly TRBD1 on 5 matching bases. This CDR3 is 16 amino acids long. Germline lookup yields CDR1 SGHDT and CDR2 YYEEEE. V was cut by 4 bases and J by 3 bases, with 14 bases left in between. The CDR3 DNA sequence: TGTGCCAGCAGCCTCCTGGAGGGGTACTATAATTCACCCCTCCACTTT. It is translated as CASSLLEGYYNSPLHF.

In its sample, this clonotype was seen many times. The chain employs TRBV7-2 and TRBJ2-7; TRBD2 is a possible D gene (5 bases). The CDR3 has 14 residues. Trimming removed 7 bases at V and 0 bases at J, with 13 bases between. Germline V gene sequence: CDR1 SGHTA, CDR2 FQGNSA. The CDR3 DNA reads TGTGCCAGCACCCCCCTGGGGAGCTCCTACGAGCAGTACTTC. Residues: CASTPLGSSYEQYF.

This clonotype has only a few counts. The chain links TRBV4-1 to TRBJ2-7, with 8 bases fitting TRBD2. V shed 2 bases and J 2 bases; nucleotides not matched to a gene: 11. This CDR3 is built from 17 residues. Germline values: CDR1 MGHRA, CDR2 YSYEKL. CDR3 residues: CASSQYRSGGVAYEQYF. The CDR3 bases are TGCGCCAGCAGCCAATATAGGAGCGGGGGAGTCGCCTACGAGCAGTACTTC.

J is TRBJ1-2 and V is TRBV12-3 or TRBV12-4, with a possible D match to TRBD1 (5 bases). Trimming left V 6 bases short and J 1 base short, with 6 bases between. The CDR3 spans 12 residues. The CDR3: CASSQGNYGYTF. DNA for the CDR3: TGTGCCAGCAGCCAGGGTAACTATGGCTACACCTTC.

The sample holds a few counts of this clonotype. This sequence joins TRBV7-8 and TRBJ1-2; tentatively, D is TRBD1 (5 bases). The ends were cut back, 0 bases at V and 6 bases at J, with 11 bases in the middle. Per the germline V gene, CDR1 is SGHVS and CDR2 is FQNEAQ. The CDR3 length is 14 residues. In nucleotides, the CDR3 is TGTGCCAGCAGCTTAGCGGGAAGGGGAGATGGCTACACCTTC. Protein sequence: CASSLAGRGDGYTF.

The chain links TRBV21-1 to TRBJ1-5; TRBD1, the table's D call, lacks a check against the DNA. TRBV21-1 is shown as a pseudogene. CDR3 length: 14 amino acids. The CDR3 bases are TGTGCCAGCAGCCAAAAGGGGCGGGGTCAGCCCCAGCATTTT. Translating it yields CASSQKGRGQPQHF.

The sample holds a few counts of this clonotype. The chain joins TRBV27 to TRBJ2-7; 9 bases agree with TRBD1. This CDR3 has 16 residues. CDR1 MNHEY and CDR2 SMNVEV come from the germline V gene (reference sequence). Trimming cost V 4 bases and J 7 bases; bases outside gene matches: 14. CDR3: CASSSRLRDRVSEQYF. The CDR3 DNA follows: TGTGCCAGCAGTTCCCGCCTCCGGGACAGGGTATCGGAGCAGTACTTC.

This clonotype showed up just a few times. The chain has TRBV7-3 and TRBJ2-3, with 7 bases identical to TRBD2. Germline V CDR1 and CDR2: SGHTA, FQGTGA. This CDR3 is 15 amino acids long. V was clipped by 6 bases and J by 0 bases; unmatched bases: 6. The CDR3 sequence is CASSAWGGSTDTQYF. The CDR3, as DNA: TGTGCCAGCAGTGCCTGGGGGGGGAGCACAGATACGCAGTATTTT.

The rearrangement links TRBV3-2 to TRBJ1-6; the D segment call TRBD1 is taken from the table without a DNA check. TRBV3-2 is classified as a pseudogene. This CDR3 has 17 residues. The CDR3 coding sequence is TGTGCCAGCAGCCAAGGAGCCAGGGGAAAGGGGAACTCACCCCTCCACTTT. It translates to CASSQGARGKGNSPLHF.

This clonotype was seen a few times. V is TRBV5-1 and J is TRBJ2-7; D is ambiguous. This CDR3 comprises 14 residues. CDR1 SGHRS and CDR2 YFSETQ come from the germline V gene. Trimming pared 2 bases from V and 0 bases from J, leaving 9 bases between. This chain's CDR3 is CASSFMESSYEQYF. CDR3 in DNA: TGCGCCAGCAGCTTCATGGAGAGCTCCTACGAGCAGTACTTC.

This clonotype has more than one count but fewer than ten. The chain is built from TRBV4-1 and TRBJ2-2, with D possibly TRBD2 on 6 matching bases. Trimming cost V 0 bases and J 4 bases, with 18 bases left between them. CDR1 is MGHRA, CDR2 YSYEKL, per germline. This CDR3 has 18 residues. The CDR3 here is CASSQDETHFGGTGELFF. In DNA form, the CDR3 reads TGCGCCAGCAGCCAAGACGAGACCCATTTCGGGGGCACCGGGGAGCTGTTTTTT.